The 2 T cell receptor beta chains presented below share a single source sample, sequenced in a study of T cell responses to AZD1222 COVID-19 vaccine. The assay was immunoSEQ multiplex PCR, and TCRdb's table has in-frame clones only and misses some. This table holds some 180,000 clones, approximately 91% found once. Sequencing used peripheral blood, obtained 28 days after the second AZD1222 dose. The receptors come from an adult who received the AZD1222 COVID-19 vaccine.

The CDR3 DNA follows: TGTGCCAGCAGCCAGAGTCCCAGCGGGGGGTCGATGGATGAGCAGTTCTTC. It specifies CASSQSPSGGSMDEQFF. The chain recombines TRBV11-2 with TRBJ2-1; 9 positions agree with TRBD2. V trimming: 5 bases; J trimming: 8 bases; junction bases outside the gene matches: 16. The CDR3 consists of 17 residues. The germline V gene has CDR1 SGHAT and CDR2 FQNNGV.

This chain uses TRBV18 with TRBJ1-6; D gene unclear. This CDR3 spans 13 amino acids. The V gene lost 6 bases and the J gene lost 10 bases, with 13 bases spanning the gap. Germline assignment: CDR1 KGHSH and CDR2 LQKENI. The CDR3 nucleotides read TGTGCCAGCTCCGGGATCCCCGGGTCACCCCTCCACTTT. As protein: CASSGIPGSPLHF.